These 14 T cell receptor beta chains were sequenced from one sample in a study of blood T cell repertoires in COVID-19. The repertoire was sequenced with immunoSEQ multiplex PCR; TCRdb's copy has only in-frame clones and lacks some. Here the sample spans roughly 200,000 clones, 84% being singletons. The specimen sequenced was PBMCs or T cells enriched from blood (not recorded which). These receptors all stem from a woman in her 30s who had been exposed to COVID-19.

This chain joins TRBV5-1 and TRBJ2-1; TRBD1 matches at 10 bases. The CDR3 contains 19 residues. Germline V gives CDR1 SGHRS, CDR2 YFSETQ. V lost 1 base to trimming and J lost 7 bases; unmatched junction nucleotides: 17. In DNA form, the CDR3 reads TGCGCCAGCAGCTTGTGGTTGAGTCTGACAGGGGGCTTCGGGAATGAGCAGTTCTTC. Its protein is CASSLWLSLTGGFGNEQFF.

V gene TRBV4-3 combines with J gene TRBJ1-1; maybe TRBD1 (5 bases). Trimming cost V 3 bases and J 3 bases, with 14 bases left between them. The CDR3 totals 15 residues. From germline, CDR1 is LGHNA and CDR2 YSLEER. CDR3 sequence reads: CASSHTPTDHTEAFF. DNA of the CDR3: TGCGCCAGCAGCCACACCCCGACAGACCACACTGAAGCTTTCTTT.

The chain combines TRBV5-1 with TRBJ2-7, with D perhaps matching TRBD1 (5 bases). The germline gives CDR1 SGHRS, CDR2 YFSETQ. CDR3 length equals 14 residues. The V and J ends lost 4 bases and 2 bases respectively, with 13 bases between them. The CDR3 loop is CASSPPQGTYEQYF. The CDR3 bases are TGCGCCAGCAGCCCTCCGCAGGGAACCTACGAGCAGTACTTC.

The chain joins TRBV4-1 to TRBJ2-1; 10 bases fit TRBD2. The germline gives CDR1 MGHRA, CDR2 YSYEKL. The CDR3 covers 16 residues. Losses at the gene ends were 1 base for V and 3 bases for J; bases not matched to a gene: 3. This CDR3 reads CASSQASGGGYNEQFF. The CDR3 nucleotides read TGCGCCAGCAGCCAAGCCAGCGGGGGGGGCTACAATGAGCAGTTCTTC.

The rearrangement joins TRBV10-2 to TRBJ1-2; D unclear. Trimming took 3 bases from V and 4 from J, leaving 3 bases between them. From germline, CDR1 is WSHSY and CDR2 SAAADI. The CDR3 extends over 11 amino acids. The CDR3 DNA follows: TGCGCCAGCAGTGACTCCTATGGCTACACCTTC. It translates to CASSDSYGYTF.

The chain employs TRBV2 and TRBJ1-6; D is perhaps TRBD1 (6 bases). The CDR3 is 16 residues long. Germline V lookup: CDR1 SNHLY, CDR2 FYNNEI. V was cut by 6 bases and J by 10 bases, with 22 bases left in between. CDR3 sequence reads: CASRSDRTIPGSPLHF. In nucleotides, the CDR3 is TGTGCCAGCAGGTCGGACAGAACTATTCCGGGGTCACCCCTCCACTTT.

The genes are TRBV3-1 (or the pseudogene TRBV3-2) and TRBJ2-1; 10 positions match TRBD2. J lost 8 bases, V lost 5 bases, and 6 bases had no gene match. The CDR3 is 14 residues long. Germline V gene sequence: CDR1 LGHDT, CDR2 YNNKEL (reference sequence). This chain's CDR3 is CASSRLAGFDEQFF. The CDR3, as DNA: TGTGCCAGCAGCAGACTAGCGGGTTTCGATGAGCAGTTCTTC.

The CDR3 DNA reads as TGTGCCAGCAGCTTATGGGGGGTGCAGGGCTACACCTTC. Translated, it gives CASSLWGVQGYTF. The chain links TRBV11-2 to TRBJ1-2; tentatively, D is TRBD1 (5 bases). The CDR3 spans 13 residues. Germline V gene sequence: CDR1 SGHAT, CDR2 FQNNGV. With 2 bases removed from V and 8 bases from J, the gap between germline ends came to 12 bases.

The J gene is TRBJ2-3, the V gene TRBV4-2; TRBD2 matches at 15 bases. Trimming at V came to 1 base and at J to 1 base, leaving 9 bases not matched to a gene. The length of the CDR3 is 20 residues. Germline V gene data show CDR1 as LGHNA and CDR2 as YNFKEQ. This chain's CDR3 is CASSQGTGTSGGRGTDTQYF. CDR3 in DNA: TGTGCCAGCAGCCAAGGGACCGGGACTAGCGGGGGGAGGGGCACAGATACGCAGTATTTT.

The V and J genes are TRBV6-5 and TRBJ2-7; perhaps TRBD1 as D (5 bases). The CDR3 loop spans 15 amino acids. CDR1 MNHEY and CDR2 SVGAGI come from the germline V gene. The V end lost 7 bases, the J end lost 8 bases, and 24 bases lay between the germline ends. CDR3 sequence (DNA): TGTGCCAGCACTTCCAGGGTGACAGCCCTATCCAAGCAGTACTTC. Translating it yields CASTSRVTALSKQYF.

V usage is TRBV2 and J usage is TRBJ2-3; the D gene is possibly TRBD1 (5 bases). Between the trimmed V and J ends, which lost 4 bases and 3 bases, there was a span of 8 bases. In germline, CDR1 is SNHLY, CDR2 FYNNEI. The length of the CDR3 is 13 residues. The CDR3 spells CASSVQETDTQYF. The CDR3 DNA is TGTGCCAGCAGTGTACAGGAAACAGATACGCAGTATTTT.

The chain uses TRBV9 and TRBJ1-4, with 10 bases lining up with TRBD1. CDR1 SGDLS and CDR2 YYNGEE come from the germline V gene. The CDR3 is 15 amino acids. The J segment lost 3 bases and the V segment lost 4 bases, leaving 3 bases of the junction unmatched. DNA of the CDR3: TGTGCCAGCAGCAGAGGGACAGGGGCTAATGAAAAACTGTTTTTT. Amino acid sequence: CASSRGTGANEKLFF.

This clone was seen once. This chain connects TRBV7-9 to TRBJ2-5, with D possibly being TRBD1 (5 bases). This CDR3 has 15 residues. V was cut by 5 bases and J by 0 bases, with 13 bases left in between. Per germline, CDR1 SEHNR and CDR2 FQNEAQ (reference sequence). The CDR3 DNA follows: TGTGCCAGCAGCCCTGGGGCAGCTTACCAAGAGACCCAGTACTTC. Translating gives CASSPGAAYQETQYF.

This chain connects TRBV19 to TRBJ1-2, with D perhaps matching TRBD1 (6 bases). Germline V lookup: CDR1 LNHDA, CDR2 SQIVND (reference sequence). This CDR3 comprises 13 residues. V lost 5 bases to trimming and J lost 4 bases, with 11 bases between them. The CDR3 DNA sequence: TGTGCCAGTAGTGATCAGGGGCGCTATGGCTACACCTTC. Encoded protein: CASSDQGRYGYTF.